This paragraph reports one TCR beta chain. As yet, its antigen is unknown. This specimen belongs to a study of blood T cells in healthy people across ages. Overall study findings and caveats: Underestimates were what the diversity estimates from one million T cells were considered to be.

With a J-beta primer mix and a sample-barcoded 5' primer, a second PCR ran roughly 6 to 11 cycles. TCRdb itself ran the 5' RACE reads through MiXCR, one entry per CDR3 protein. The sample contains around 990,000 distinct CDR3 sequences, around 27% of which appear only once. There are 17 residues in the CDR3. CDR1 DFQATT and CDR2 SNEGSKA come from the germline V gene (reference sequence). These records were also assigned to another study, of T cells of mothers and their children. Per that paper: All RNA that had been extracted was used for cDNA synthesis at approximately 1.5 ug per 15 ul.

The chain links TRBV20-1 to TRBJ2-5; D is unresolved. The tail of the sequence fits TRBJ2-1 better, so the J call may be wrong. Sequenced sample: blood. The clonotype comes from a girl aged 2 to 10 in good health. The CDR3 DNA reads TGCAGTGCTAGAGAAGGGTCCAGCGCCCAATCCTACAATGAGCAGTTCTTC. Protein sequence: CSAREGSSAQSYNEQFF.